Detailed here is one T cell receptor (beta chain). In the original workflow: Quantification of nucleated cells was approximated via reference gene primer amplification. Method: immunoSEQ multiplex PCR; TCRdb's copy keeps in-frame clones and lacks some. The V and J calls and clone size come from that table; D and trimming were worked out from the DNA. This table has 150,000 to 200,000 clones, around 82% appearing once. This sample stems from a study of blood T cell repertoires in COVID-19. For the study at large: Acute and convalescent COVID-19 specimens originated in the United States, Italy and Spain.

The CDR3 sequence is 18 residues long. Germline assignment: CDR1 LGHDT and CDR2 YNNKEL (reference sequence). V lost 1 base, J lost 1 base, and 19 bases lay in between. This receptor was obtained from a man in his sixties with active or convalescent COVID-19. The rearrangement uses TRBV3-1 (or the pseudogene TRBV3-2) and TRBJ1-2, with TRBD1 as a possible D gene (5 bases). Sample: peripheral blood. CDR3 sequence (DNA): TGTGCCAGCAGCCAAGGCCAAGGACGGACAAATAATAACTATGGCTACACCTTC. Translating it yields CASSQGQGRTNNNYGYTF.